This T cell receptor beta chain was sequenced during a study of blood T cell repertoires in COVID-19. Study overall: The samples span acute and convalescent COVID-19 from the United States, Italy and Spain. T cells, B-cell-depleted T cells, or PBMCs supplied cDNA or gDNA.

V trimming: 0 bases; J trimming: 4 bases; junction bases outside the gene matches: 3. The germline V gene has CDR1 SGHKS and CDR2 YYEKEE (reference sequence). The CDR3 has 15 amino acids. As handled by the study authors: It was from reference gene primer amplification that nucleated cell counts were estimated. Sequencing was performed with immunoSEQ multiplex PCR; in TCRdb, only in-frame clones are kept and a portion is missing. For V, J and clone size, that table is used; D and trimming come from the DNA. This sample yields approximately 190,000 clones, of which around 83% are seen a single time; around 6.3% belongs to the top ten.

This chain uses TRBV5-5 with TRBJ2-1; 8 bases match TRBD2. The receptor was derived from a middle-aged woman with acute or convalescent COVID-19. What was sequenced was peripheral blood. CDR3 sequence (DNA): TGTGCCAGCAGCTTGGATAGCGGGATTTACAATGAGCAGTTCTTC. It translates to CASSLDSGIYNEQFF. Drawing the rest from reference TRBV5-5 and TRBJ2-1, the complete variable domain is DAGVTQSPTHLIKTRGQQVTLRCSPISGHKSVSWYQQVLGQGPQFIFQYYEKEERGRGNFPDRFSARQFPNYSSELNVNALLLGDSALYLCASSLDSGIYNEQFFGPGTRLTVL.